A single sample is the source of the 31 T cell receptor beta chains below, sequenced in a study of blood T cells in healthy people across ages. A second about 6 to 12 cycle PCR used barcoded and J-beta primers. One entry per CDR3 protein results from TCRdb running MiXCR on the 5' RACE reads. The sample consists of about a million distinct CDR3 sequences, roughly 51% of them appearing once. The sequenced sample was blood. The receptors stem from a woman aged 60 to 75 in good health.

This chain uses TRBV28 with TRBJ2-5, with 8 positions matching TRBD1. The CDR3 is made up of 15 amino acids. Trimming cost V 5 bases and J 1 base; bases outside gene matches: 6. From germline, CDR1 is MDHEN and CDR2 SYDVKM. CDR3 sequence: CASSNNRGTQETQYF. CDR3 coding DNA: TGTGCCAGCAGTAACAACAGGGGGACCCAAGAGACCCAGTACTTC.

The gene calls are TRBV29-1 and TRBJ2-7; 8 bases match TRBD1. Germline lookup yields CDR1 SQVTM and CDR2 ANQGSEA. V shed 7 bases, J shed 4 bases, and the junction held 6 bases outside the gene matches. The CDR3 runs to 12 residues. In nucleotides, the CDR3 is TGCAGCGCCTACAGGGGGGAATACGAGCAGTACTTC. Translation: CSAYRGEYEQYF.

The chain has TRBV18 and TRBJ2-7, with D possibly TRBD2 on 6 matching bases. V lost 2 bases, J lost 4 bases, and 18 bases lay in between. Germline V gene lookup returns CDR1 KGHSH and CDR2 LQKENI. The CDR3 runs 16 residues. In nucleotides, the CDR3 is TGTGCCAGCTCACCATTAGGAGGGATATTCGGATACGAGCAGTACTTC. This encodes CASSPLGGIFGYEQYF.

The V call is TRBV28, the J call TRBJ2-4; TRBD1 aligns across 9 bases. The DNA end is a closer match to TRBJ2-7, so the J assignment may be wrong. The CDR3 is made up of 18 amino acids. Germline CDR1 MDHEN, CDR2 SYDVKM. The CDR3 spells CASSGTGLRLSGTYEQYF. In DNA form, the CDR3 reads TGTGCCAGCAGCGGGACAGGGCTACGCCTTAGCGGAACCTACGAGCAGTACTTC.

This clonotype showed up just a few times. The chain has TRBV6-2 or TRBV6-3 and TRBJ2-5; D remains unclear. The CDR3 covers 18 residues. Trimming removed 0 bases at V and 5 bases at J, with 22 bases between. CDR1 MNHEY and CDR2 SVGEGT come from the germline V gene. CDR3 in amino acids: CASSYSTGFWGIQETQYF. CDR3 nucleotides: TGTGCCAGCAGTTACTCTACGGGCTTCTGGGGAATTCAGGAGACCCAGTACTTC.

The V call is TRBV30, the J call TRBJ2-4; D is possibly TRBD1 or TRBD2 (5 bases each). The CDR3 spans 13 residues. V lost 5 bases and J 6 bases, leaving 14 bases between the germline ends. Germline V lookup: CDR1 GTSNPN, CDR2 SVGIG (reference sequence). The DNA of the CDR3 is TGTGCCTGGGGGGGATTTTACGGAAACATTCAGTACTTC. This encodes CAWGGFYGNIQYF.

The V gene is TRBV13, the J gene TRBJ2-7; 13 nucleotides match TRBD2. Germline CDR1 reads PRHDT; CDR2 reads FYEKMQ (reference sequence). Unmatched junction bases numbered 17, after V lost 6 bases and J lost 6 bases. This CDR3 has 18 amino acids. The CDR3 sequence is CASSPGLAGPGTRFEQYF. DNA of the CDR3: TGTGCCAGCAGTCCGGGACTAGCGGGACCCGGTACCCGGTTCGAGCAGTACTTC.

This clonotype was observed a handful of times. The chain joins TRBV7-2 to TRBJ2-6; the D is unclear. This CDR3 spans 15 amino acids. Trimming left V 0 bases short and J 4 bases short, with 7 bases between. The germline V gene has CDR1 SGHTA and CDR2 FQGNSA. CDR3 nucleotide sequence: TGTGCCAGCAGCTTAGCAGGGCACGGGGCCAACGTCCTGACTTTC. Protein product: CASSLAGHGANVLTF.

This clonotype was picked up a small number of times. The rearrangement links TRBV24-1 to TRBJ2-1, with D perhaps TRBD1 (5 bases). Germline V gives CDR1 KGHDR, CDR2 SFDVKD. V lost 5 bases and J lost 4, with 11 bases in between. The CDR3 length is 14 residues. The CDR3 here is CATSAGRAYNEQFF. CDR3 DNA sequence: TGTGCCACCAGTGCGGGCAGGGCGTACAATGAGCAGTTCTTC.

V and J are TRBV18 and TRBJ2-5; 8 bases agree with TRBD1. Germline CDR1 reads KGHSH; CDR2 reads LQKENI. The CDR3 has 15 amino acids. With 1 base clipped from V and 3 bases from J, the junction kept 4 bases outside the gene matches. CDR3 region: CASSPLGQAKETQYF. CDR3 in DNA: TGTGCCAGCTCACCACTGGGACAGGCAAAAGAGACCCAGTACTTC.

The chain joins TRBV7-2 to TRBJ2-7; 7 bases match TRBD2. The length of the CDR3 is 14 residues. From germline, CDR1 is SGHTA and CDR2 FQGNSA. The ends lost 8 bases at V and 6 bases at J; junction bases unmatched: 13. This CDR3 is CASHLAGGFGEQYF. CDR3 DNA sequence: TGTGCCAGCCACCTGGCCGGGGGGTTCGGCGAGCAGTACTTC.

In DNA form, the CDR3 reads TGTGCCAGCAGCCAAGATATAGGGCAGTCGAATGGCTACACCTTC. This gives the protein CASSQDIGQSNGYTF. The chain recombines TRBV4-2 with TRBJ1-2; no definite D call. Per the germline V gene, CDR1 is LGHNA and CDR2 is YNFKEQ. This CDR3 region has 15 residues. Trimming left V 0 bases short and J 6 bases short, with 14 bases between.

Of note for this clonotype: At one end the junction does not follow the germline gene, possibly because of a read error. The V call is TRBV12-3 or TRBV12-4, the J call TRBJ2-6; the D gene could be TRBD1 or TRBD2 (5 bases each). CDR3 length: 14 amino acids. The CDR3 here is CASSGVSGAKVLTF. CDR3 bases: TGTGCCAGCAGTGGGGTGTCCGGGGCCAAAGTCCTGACTTTC.

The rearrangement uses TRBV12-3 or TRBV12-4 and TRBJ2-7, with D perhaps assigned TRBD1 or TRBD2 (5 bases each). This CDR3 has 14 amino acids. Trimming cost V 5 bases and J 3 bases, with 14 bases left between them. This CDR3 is CASSPGQGHYEQYF. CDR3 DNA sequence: TGTGCCAGCAGTCCGGGGCAGGGCCACTACGAGCAGTACTTC.

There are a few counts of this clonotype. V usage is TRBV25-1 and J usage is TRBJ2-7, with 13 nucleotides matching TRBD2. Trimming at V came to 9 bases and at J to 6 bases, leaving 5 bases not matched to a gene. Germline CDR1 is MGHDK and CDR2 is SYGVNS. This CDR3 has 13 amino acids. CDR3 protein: CASGLAGVSEQYF. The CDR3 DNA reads TGTGCCAGTGGACTAGCGGGAGTTAGCGAGCAGTACTTC.

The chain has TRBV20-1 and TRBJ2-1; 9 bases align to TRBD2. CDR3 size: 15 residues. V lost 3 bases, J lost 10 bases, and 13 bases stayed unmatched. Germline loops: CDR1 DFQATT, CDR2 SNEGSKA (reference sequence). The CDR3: CSARDRASGAGEQFF. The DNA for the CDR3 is TGCAGTGCTAGGGATAGGGCTAGCGGGGCGGGGGAGCAGTTCTTC.

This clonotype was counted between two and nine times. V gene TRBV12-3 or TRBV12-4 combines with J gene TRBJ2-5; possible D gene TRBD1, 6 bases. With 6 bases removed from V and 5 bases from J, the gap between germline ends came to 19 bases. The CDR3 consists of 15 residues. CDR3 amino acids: CASREPGYRGETQYF. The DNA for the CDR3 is TGTGCCAGCAGGGAGCCGGGTTATAGGGGGGAGACCCAGTACTTC.

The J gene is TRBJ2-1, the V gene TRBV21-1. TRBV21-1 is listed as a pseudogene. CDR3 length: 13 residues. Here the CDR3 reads CASKRLVYNEQFF. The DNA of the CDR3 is TGTGCCAGCAAACGGTTGGTCTACAATGAGCAGTTCTTC.

The CDR3 DNA reads TGTGCCTGGAGTACCGGGACAGGGGGAGGGAATGAGCAGTTCTTC. This sequence encodes CAWSTGTGGGNEQFF. The genes are TRBV30 and TRBJ2-1; 11 positions agree with TRBD1. The junction had 7 bases not matched to a gene; V was cut back by 2 bases and J by 7 bases. Per the germline V gene, CDR1 is GTSNPN and CDR2 is SVGIG (reference sequence). The CDR3 sequence is 15 residues long.

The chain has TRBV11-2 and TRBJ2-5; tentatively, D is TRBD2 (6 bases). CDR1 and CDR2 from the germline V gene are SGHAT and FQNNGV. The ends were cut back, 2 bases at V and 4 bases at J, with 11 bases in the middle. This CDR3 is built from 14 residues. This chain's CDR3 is CASSLRLGVETQYF. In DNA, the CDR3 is TGTGCCAGCAGCTTAAGACTAGGAGTAGAGACCCAGTACTTC.

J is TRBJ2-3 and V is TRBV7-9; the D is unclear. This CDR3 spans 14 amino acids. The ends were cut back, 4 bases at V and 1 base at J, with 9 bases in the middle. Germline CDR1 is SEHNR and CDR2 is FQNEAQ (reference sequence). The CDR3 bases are TGTGCCAGCAGCTCCATATCGGGCACAGATACGCAGTATTTT. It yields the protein CASSSISGTDTQYF.

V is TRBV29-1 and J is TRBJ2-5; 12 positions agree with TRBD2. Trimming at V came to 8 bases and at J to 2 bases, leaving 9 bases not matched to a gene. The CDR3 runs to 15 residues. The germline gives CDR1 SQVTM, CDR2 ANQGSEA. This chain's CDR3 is CSSQRGLAGQETQYF. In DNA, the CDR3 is TGCAGCTCCCAACGAGGACTAGCGGGACAAGAGACCCAGTACTTC.

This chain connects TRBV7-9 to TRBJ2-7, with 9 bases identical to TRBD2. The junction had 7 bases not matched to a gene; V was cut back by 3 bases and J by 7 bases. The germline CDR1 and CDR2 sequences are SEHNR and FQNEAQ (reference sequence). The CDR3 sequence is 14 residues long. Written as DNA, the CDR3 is TGTGCCAGCAGCTTGATGCTAGCGGGACAAGAGCAGTACTTC. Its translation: CASSLMLAGQEQYF.

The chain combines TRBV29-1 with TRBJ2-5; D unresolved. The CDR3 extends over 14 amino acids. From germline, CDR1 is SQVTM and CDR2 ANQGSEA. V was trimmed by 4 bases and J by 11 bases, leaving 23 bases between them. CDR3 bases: TGCAGCGTTGTTACCGGATATGTTGGCAATGAGCAGTACTTC. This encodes CSVVTGYVGNEQYF.

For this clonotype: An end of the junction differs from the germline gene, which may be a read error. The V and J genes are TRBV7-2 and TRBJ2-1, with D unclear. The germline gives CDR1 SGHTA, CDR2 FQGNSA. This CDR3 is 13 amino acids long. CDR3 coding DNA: TGTGCCGGCAGCTTAGACCTAGGTGGTGAGCAGTTCTTC. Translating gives CAGSLDLGGEQFF.

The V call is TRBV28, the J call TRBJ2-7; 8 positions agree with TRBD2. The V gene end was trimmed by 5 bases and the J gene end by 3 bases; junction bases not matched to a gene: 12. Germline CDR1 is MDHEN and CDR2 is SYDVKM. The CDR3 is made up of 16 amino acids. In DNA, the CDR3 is TGTGCCAGCAGTCACTCACAGGCGGGAGGCTTCTACGAGCAGTACTTC. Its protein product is CASSHSQAGGFYEQYF.

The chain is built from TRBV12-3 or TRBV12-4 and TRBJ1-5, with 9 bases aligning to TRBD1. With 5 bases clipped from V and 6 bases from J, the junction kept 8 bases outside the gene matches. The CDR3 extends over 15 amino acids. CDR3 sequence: CASSPEQGALQPQHF. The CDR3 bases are TGTGCCAGCAGTCCCGAACAGGGGGCGCTTCAGCCCCAGCATTTT.

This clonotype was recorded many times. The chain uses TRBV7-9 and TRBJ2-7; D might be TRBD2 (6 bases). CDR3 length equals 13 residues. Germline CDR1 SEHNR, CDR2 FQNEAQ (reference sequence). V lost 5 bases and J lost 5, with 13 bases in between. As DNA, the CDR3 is TGTGCCAGCAGCCATGAATCTAGCGACGAGCAGTACTTC. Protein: CASSHESSDEQYF.

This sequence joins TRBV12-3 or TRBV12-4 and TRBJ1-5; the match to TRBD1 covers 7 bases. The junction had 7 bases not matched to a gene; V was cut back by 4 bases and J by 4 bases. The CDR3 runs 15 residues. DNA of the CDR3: TGTGCCAGCAGTTGGAGAGGACAGGAGAATCAGCCCCAGCATTTT. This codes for CASSWRGQENQPQHF.

The CDR3 loop is CASSQVIVMSTDTQYF. CDR3 nucleotide sequence: TGCGCCAGCAGCCAAGTAATAGTTATGTCTACAGATACGCAGTATTTT. This sequence joins TRBV4-1 and TRBJ2-3; D call uncertain. CDR1 is MGHRA and CDR2 is YSYEKL in the germline V gene. V lost 1 base and J 3 bases, leaving 14 bases between the germline ends. The length of the CDR3 is 16 residues.

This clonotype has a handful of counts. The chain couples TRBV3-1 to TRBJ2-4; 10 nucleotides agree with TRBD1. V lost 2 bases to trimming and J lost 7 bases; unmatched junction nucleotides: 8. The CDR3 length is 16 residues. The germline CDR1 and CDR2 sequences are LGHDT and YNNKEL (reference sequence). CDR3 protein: CASSQMPGQGLNIQYF. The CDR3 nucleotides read TGTGCCAGCAGCCAAATGCCGGGACAGGGGCTCAACATTCAGTACTTC.